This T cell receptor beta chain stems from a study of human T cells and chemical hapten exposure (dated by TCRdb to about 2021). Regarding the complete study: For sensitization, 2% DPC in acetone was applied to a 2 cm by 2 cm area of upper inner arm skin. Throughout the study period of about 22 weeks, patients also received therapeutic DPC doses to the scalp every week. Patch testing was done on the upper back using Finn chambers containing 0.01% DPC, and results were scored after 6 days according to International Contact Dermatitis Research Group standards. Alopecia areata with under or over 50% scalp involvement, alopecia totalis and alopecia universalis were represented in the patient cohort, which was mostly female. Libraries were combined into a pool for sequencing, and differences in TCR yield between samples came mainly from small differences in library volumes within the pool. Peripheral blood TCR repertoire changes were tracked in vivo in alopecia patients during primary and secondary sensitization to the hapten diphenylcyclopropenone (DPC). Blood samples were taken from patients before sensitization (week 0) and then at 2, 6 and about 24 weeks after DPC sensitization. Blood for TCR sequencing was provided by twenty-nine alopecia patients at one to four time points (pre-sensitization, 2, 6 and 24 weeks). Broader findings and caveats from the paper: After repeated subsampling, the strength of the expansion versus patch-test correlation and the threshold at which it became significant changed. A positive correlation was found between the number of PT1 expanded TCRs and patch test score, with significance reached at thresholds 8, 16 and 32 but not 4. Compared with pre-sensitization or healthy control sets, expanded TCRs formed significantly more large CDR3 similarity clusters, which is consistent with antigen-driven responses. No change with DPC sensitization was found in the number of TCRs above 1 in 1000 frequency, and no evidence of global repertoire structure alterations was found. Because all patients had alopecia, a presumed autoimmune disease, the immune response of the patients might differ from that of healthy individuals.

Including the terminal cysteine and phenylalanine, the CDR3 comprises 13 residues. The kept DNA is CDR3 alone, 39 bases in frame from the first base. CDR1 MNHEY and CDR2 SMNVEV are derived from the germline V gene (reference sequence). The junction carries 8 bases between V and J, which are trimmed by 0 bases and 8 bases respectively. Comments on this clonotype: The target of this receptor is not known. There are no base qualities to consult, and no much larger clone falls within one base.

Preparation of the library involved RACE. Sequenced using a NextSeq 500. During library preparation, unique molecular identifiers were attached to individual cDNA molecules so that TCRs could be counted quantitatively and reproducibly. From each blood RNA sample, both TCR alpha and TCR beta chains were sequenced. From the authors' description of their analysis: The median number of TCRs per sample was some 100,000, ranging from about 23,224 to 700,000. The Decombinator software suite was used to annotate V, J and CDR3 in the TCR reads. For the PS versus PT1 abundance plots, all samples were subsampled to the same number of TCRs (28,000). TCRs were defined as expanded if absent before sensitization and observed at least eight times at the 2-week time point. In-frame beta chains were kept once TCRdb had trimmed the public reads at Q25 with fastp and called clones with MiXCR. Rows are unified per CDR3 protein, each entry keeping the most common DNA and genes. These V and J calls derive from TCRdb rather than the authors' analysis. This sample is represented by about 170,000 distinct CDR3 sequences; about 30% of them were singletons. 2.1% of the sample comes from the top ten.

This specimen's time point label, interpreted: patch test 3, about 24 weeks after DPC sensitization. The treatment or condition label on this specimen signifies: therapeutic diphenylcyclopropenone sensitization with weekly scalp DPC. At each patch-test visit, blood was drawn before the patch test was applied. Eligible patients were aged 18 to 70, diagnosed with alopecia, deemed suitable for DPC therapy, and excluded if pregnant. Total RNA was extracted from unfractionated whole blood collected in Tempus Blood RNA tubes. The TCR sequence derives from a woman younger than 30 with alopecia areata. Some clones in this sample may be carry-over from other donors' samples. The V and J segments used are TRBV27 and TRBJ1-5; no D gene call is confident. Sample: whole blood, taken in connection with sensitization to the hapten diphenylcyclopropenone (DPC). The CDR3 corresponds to CASSLSALKPQHF. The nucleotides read TGTGCCAGCAGTTTATCGGCCCTTAAGCCCCAGCATTTT.